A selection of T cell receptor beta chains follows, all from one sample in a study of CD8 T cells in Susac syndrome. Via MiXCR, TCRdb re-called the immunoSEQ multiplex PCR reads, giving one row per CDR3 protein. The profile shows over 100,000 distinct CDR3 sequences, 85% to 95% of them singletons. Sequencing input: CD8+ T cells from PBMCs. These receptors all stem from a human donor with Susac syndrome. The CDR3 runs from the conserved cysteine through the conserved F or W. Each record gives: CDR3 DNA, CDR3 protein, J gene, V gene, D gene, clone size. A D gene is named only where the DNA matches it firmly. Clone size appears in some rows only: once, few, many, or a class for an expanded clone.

TGTGCCAGCAGCCCAGGGTCCGGGCAGTTCTTC,CASSPGSGQFF,TRBJ2-1,TRBV12-3/TRBV12-4,.,.
TGTGCCAGCAGGGGGGGGGCCGGGGATACGCAGTATTTT,CASRGGAGDTQYF,TRBJ2-3,TRBV9,.,.
TGCAGCGTGAACAGGGGCCCCTACGAGCAGTACTTC,CSVNRGPYEQYF,TRBJ2-7,TRBV29-1,TRBD1,.
TGTGCCAGCAGTTTTCAGGGTGGATACGAGCAGTACTTC,CASSFQGGYEQYF,TRBJ2-7,TRBV27,.,.
TGCGCCAGCAGCCAGCCTCGATCAGCTCAAGAGCAGTACTTC,CASSQPRSAQEQYF,TRBJ2-7,TRBV4-1,.,.
TGTGCCAGTCTTCCTTTGACAAGCGTGAACACTGAAGCTTTCTTT,CASLPLTSVNTEAFF,TRBJ1-1,TRBV19,.,.
TGCGCCAGCAGCCAAGATCGGTCTTCTGGAAACACCATATATTTT,CASSQDRSSGNTIYF,TRBJ1-3,TRBV4-1,.,.
TGCAGTGCCAGGACAGGGGATACGCAGTATTTT,CSARTGDTQYF,TRBJ2-3,TRBV20-1,TRBD1,.
TGCGCCAGCAGCGCACATACAGGGGGCGTTGGCTACACCTTC,CASSAHTGGVGYTF,TRBJ1-2,TRBV5-1,TRBD1,.
TGCAGTGCTAGAGATGATCGATCCCCGAGGGATACGCAGTATTTT,CSARDDRSPRDTQYF,TRBJ2-3,TRBV20-1,.,.
TGTGCCAGCAGCGTCCGACAGGGGAACTACGAGCAGTACTTC,CASSVRQGNYEQYF,TRBJ2-7,TRBV7-8,TRBD1,.
TGTGCCAGCAGCCACGCGCGGGGGGTTGGTGATGAGCAGTTCTTC,CASSHARGVGDEQFF,TRBJ2-1,TRBV11-3,TRBD2,.
TGTGCCAGCAGTTACTCTGGGGGAGGGATGAACACTGAAGCTTTCTTT,CASSYSGGGMNTEAFF,TRBJ1-1,TRBV6-5,.,.
TGCAGCGTTGCGCGCAGGCATGAGAGCACAGATACGCAGTATTTT,CSVARRHESTDTQYF,TRBJ2-3,TRBV29-1,.,.
TGTGCCAGCAGTTCACCAACCGAGACCCAGTACTTC,CASSSPTETQYF,TRBJ2-5,TRBV27,.,.
TGCAGCGTCGGGGGGGTGGTTAACCAGAAAAACATTCAGTACTTC,CSVGGVVNQKNIQYF,TRBJ2-4,TRBV29-1,TRBD2,.
TGCGCCAGCAGACCCGGGACAGGGTCACTTAGCAATCAGCCCCAGCATTTT,CASRPGTGSLSNQPQHF,TRBJ1-5,TRBV5-1,TRBD1,.
TGTGCCAGCAGCCTGGCCCTAGCGGGGGCCTACAATGAGCAGTTCTTC,CASSLALAGAYNEQFF,TRBJ2-1,TRBV5-6,TRBD2,.
TGCAGTGCTAGTTTCGTTGCCGGGGGTAGATATGGCTACACCTTC,CSASFVAGGRYGYTF,TRBJ1-2,TRBV20-1,.,.
TGTGCCAGCAGCCTCCTGGGCAGCTACAATGAGCAGTTCTTC,CASSLLGSYNEQFF,TRBJ2-1,TRBV7-6,.,.
TGCGCCAGCAGTTCAACAGGGTTAAGGGCAACAGATACGCAGTATTTT,CASSSTGLRATDTQYF,TRBJ2-3,TRBV5-1,.,.
TGTGCCAGCAGCGAATCAGCGGGGGGGCCTACGGAAAACATTCAGTACTTC,CASSESAGGPTENIQYF,TRBJ2-4,TRBV7-9,TRBD2,.
TGCAGTGCTAAGTTGCGGGCCGCAGATACGCAGTATTTT,CSAKLRAADTQYF,TRBJ2-3,TRBV20-1,.,.
TGTGCCAGCACCTTACGGGGGGGCACGACCGGGGAGCTGTTTTTT,CASTLRGGTTGELFF,TRBJ2-2,TRBV11-2,TRBD2,.
TGTGCCAGCAGCTTAGCGGGGCCCTCCTACGAGCAGTACTTC,CASSLAGPSYEQYF,TRBJ2-7,TRBV7-2,.,.
TGTGCCAGCAGTGAAAATACAGGGTACACCGGGGAGCTGTTTTTT,CASSENTGYTGELFF,TRBJ2-2,TRBV25-1,.,.
TGCAGTGCTAGAATAAAGCGGATAGGGTACTATGGCTACACCTTC,CSARIKRIGYYGYTF,TRBJ1-2,TRBV20-1,.,.
TGTGCCAGCGCATCGAGAGGGGATAGCAATCAGCCCCAGCATTTT,CASASRGDSNQPQHF,TRBJ1-5,TRBV4-2,.,once
TGTGCCACCAGTGATTCCCTTGGTAGCGGGGGGGCCAGTGAGCAGTTCTTC,CATSDSLGSGGASEQFF,TRBJ2-1,TRBV24-1,TRBD2,.
TGTGCCAGCAGCGTAGCGGGGACCAGCACAGATACGCAGTATTTT,CASSVAGTSTDTQYF,TRBJ2-3,TRBV9,.,.
TGTGCCAGCAGCGTAGGGACTAGACCAGGGAGCACAGATACGCAGTATTTT,CASSVGTRPGSTDTQYF,TRBJ2-3,TRBV9,TRBD2,.
TGCAGCGTGGGTGGACTAGCGGGGGACTACGAGCAGTACTTC,CSVGGLAGDYEQYF,TRBJ2-7,TRBV29-1,TRBD2,.
TGTGCCACCAGCAGAGATAGGCCTCTCCCCCTCCACTTT,CATSRDRPLPLHF,TRBJ1-6,TRBV15,.,.
TGTGCCAGCAGCTCAGAGGGGCCCCAGTACTTC,CASSSEGPQYF,TRBJ2-5,TRBV25-1,.,.
TGTGCCAGCAGCCGGACCAGTTTGGAGGGGTATTTT,CASSRTSLEGYF,TRBJ1-3,TRBV12-3/TRBV12-4,.,.
TGTGCCAGCAGTGACTCGGACAGGGGAACTGGAAACACCATATATTTT,CASSDSDRGTGNTIYF,TRBJ1-3,TRBV6-4,TRBD1,.
TGTGCCAGCAGCTCGTACAGGGACAGCTCCTACAATGAGCAGTTCTTC,CASSSYRDSSYNEQFF,TRBJ2-1,TRBV13,TRBD1,.
TGTGCCAGCTCACCTCCCGGGAACTATGGCTACACCTTC,CASSPPGNYGYTF,TRBJ1-2,TRBV18,.,few
TGTGCCAGCAGTCTGGGGACTAGCGGGTTGAATGAGCAGTTCTTC,CASSLGTSGLNEQFF,TRBJ2-1,TRBV11-2,TRBD2,few
TGTGCCAGCCGACAGGGGGCCTACGAGCAGTACTTC,CASRQGAYEQYF,TRBJ2-7,TRBV12-3/TRBV12-4,TRBD1,few
TGTGCCAGCAGCTTAGTAGCCTTAAGGCCAGATACGCAGTATTTT,CASSLVALRPDTQYF,TRBJ2-3,TRBV7-9,.,.
TGTGCCAGTAGTCGCTTAGGTCAGCCCCAGCATTTT,CASSRLGQPQHF,TRBJ1-5,TRBV19,.,.
TGTGCCTGCCCTGAACCAAATGGGGCCAACGTCCTGACTTTC,CACPEPNGANVLTF,TRBJ2-6,TRBV30,.,.
TGTGCCAGCTCACCAAGTACTGAAGCTTTCTTT,CASSPSTEAFF,TRBJ1-1,TRBV18,.,few
TGTGCCAGCAGTTATTCCCAGGGGAACAATGAGCAGTTCTTC,CASSYSQGNNEQFF,TRBJ2-1,TRBV27,.,.
TGTGCCAGCAGACGGGAGGGCTCTATAAATGAGCAGTTCTTC,CASRREGSINEQFF,TRBJ2-1,TRBV12-3/TRBV12-4,TRBD2,.
TGTGCCAGCGGGCGCCCCCTCCACTTT,CASGRPLHF,TRBJ1-6,TRBV6-2/TRBV6-3,.,.
TGCAGTGCTGACAGGGGACTAGCGTACGAGCAGTACTTC,CSADRGLAYEQYF,TRBJ2-7,TRBV20-1,TRBD2,.
TGTGCCAGCAGCCACAGGACAGGGGACACCGGGGAGCTGTTTTTT,CASSHRTGDTGELFF,TRBJ2-2,TRBV3-1,TRBD1,once
TGTGCCAGCAGCGAGGGGGGAAGGACTGAAGCTTTCTTT,CASSEGGRTEAFF,TRBJ1-1,TRBV9,.,.
TGTGCCAGCAGTGAATGGGCGGGGAAAGAGACCCAGTACTTC,CASSEWAGKETQYF,TRBJ2-5,TRBV25-1,.,.
TGTGCCAGCAGCTTATCGAGACAGGGCACCGAGCAGTACTTC,CASSLSRQGTEQYF,TRBJ2-7,TRBV11-2,TRBD1,once
TGTGCCAGCAGTTACGGGACTGGCAATGAGCAGTTCTTC,CASSYGTGNEQFF,TRBJ2-1,TRBV6-5,.,.
TGTGCCAGCAGCCAAGAGCCCTACAACGGGCCCTACAATGAGCAGTTCTTC,CASSQEPYNGPYNEQFF,TRBJ2-1,TRBV4-2,.,once
TGCGCCAGCAGCTTGATTCCGGGGGGTAGCAATCAGCCCCAGCATTTT,CASSLIPGGSNQPQHF,TRBJ1-5,TRBV5-1,.,.
TGTGCCAGCAGCAACGGCTGGGGGAAAGGGACTGAAGCTTTCTTT,CASSNGWGKGTEAFF,TRBJ1-1,TRBV7-9,.,.